These 20 T cell receptor beta chains were all obtained from the same sample, sequenced in a study of T cell changes during pregnancy in multiple sclerosis. The protocol was immunoSEQ multiplex PCR, while the TCRdb copy is restricted to in-frame clones and leaves out a portion. The table lists 39,000 or so clones, 75% to 95% of them singletons. The source material was CD8+ T cells from peripheral blood mononuclear cells, sampled after pregnancy. The source is a female donor with multiple sclerosis, enrolled in a pregnancy study.

The gene calls are TRBV2 and TRBJ2-1, with D perhaps TRBD2 (10 bases). Germline V lookup: CDR1 SNHLY, CDR2 FYNNEI. Trimming took 11 bases from V and 2 from J, leaving 31 bases between them. The CDR3 is made up of 19 amino acids. The CDR3 sequence: CAGEPRTGESGGAYNEQFF. The CDR3, as DNA: TGTGCCGGGGAGCCCAGGACAGGGGAGAGCGGGGGGGCCTACAATGAGCAGTTCTTC. Full variable domain (outside the CDR3, taken from reference TRBV2 and TRBJ2-1): EPEVTQTPSHQVTQMGQEVILRCVPISNHLYFYWYRQILGQKVEFLVSFYNNEISEKSEIFDDQFSVERPDGSNFTLKIRSTKLEDSAMYFCAGEPRTGESGGAYNEQFFGPGTRLTVL.

The chain uses TRBV6-6 and TRBJ1-1, with no clear D. Trimming shortened V by 4 bases and J by 3 bases, and 18 bases separated the two germline ends. Looked up from germline, CDR1 is MNHNY and CDR2 is SVGAGI (reference sequence). This CDR3 comprises 16 residues. The CDR3 DNA is TGTGCCAGCAGTTCTGGCCCGTCGTCCTTTCACACTGAAGCTTTCTTT. Translation: CASSSGPSSFHTEAFF.

J is TRBJ2-7 and V is TRBV28; 8 positions match TRBD1. This CDR3 has 15 residues. V was pared by 5 bases and J by 2 bases, with 8 bases of the junction left unmatched. Germline values: CDR1 MDHEN, CDR2 SYDVKM. DNA of the CDR3: TGTGCCAGCAGTGGCCGAGACAGGGGACCCTACGAGCAGTACTTC. Amino acids: CASSGRDRGPYEQYF.

The chain is built from TRBV5-1 and TRBJ2-4; 11 nucleotides align to TRBD1. Germline CDR1 SGHRS, CDR2 YFSETQ. Trimming at V came to 3 bases and at J to 3 bases, leaving 11 bases not matched to a gene. The CDR3 is 18 residues long. DNA of the CDR3: TGCGCCAGCAGCTCCCGGACAGGGGGCGAGCTTAGCAAAAACATTCAGTACTTC. It codes for CASSSRTGGELSKNIQYF.

V and J are TRBV2 and TRBJ2-3; D is undetermined. CDR1 is SNHLY and CDR2 is FYNNEI in the germline V gene. V was pared by 6 bases and J by 2 bases, with 6 bases between. This CDR3 has 12 amino acids. DNA for the CDR3: TGTGCCAGCAGATCTAACACAGATACGCAGTATTTT. It encodes CASRSNTDTQYF.

The CDR3, as DNA: TGTGCCAGCAGCCAAGAAGGGGGCTTTAATGAAAAACTGTTTTTT. Its protein product is CASSQEGGFNEKLFF. This chain joins TRBV14 and TRBJ1-4, with 7 bases identical to TRBD1. V gave up 0 bases and J gave up 4 bases; unmatched junction bases: 2. Germline V gene sequence: CDR1 SGHDN, CDR2 FVKESK. The CDR3 is 15 residues long.

J is TRBJ1-5 and V is TRBV30; D is ambiguous. V gave up 4 bases and J gave up 2 bases, with 6 bases separating them. CDR1 GTSNPN and CDR2 SVGIG come from the germline V gene (reference sequence). The CDR3 consists of 12 residues. The chain's CDR3 is CAWNSGNQPQHF. The CDR3 bases are TGTGCCTGGAATTCGGGCAATCAGCCCCAGCATTTT. Combining the CDR3 with reference TRBV30 and TRBJ1-5 gives the whole variable domain SQTIHQWPATLVQPVGSPLSLECTVEGTSNPNLYWYRQAAGRGLQLLFYSVGIGQISSEVPQNLSASRPQDRQFILSSKKLLLSDSGFYLCAWNSGNQPQHFGDGTRLSIL.

This clone was observed a few times. The chain recombines TRBV4-1 with TRBJ2-2; a weak D match, TRBD2 (6 bases). The V gene lost 4 bases and the J gene lost 3 bases, with 15 bases spanning the gap. There are 16 residues in the CDR3. Germline V gene sequence: CDR1 MGHRA, CDR2 YSYEKL. Written as DNA, the CDR3 is TGCGCCAGCAGCCTAGAACTCGGAGGGTACACCGGGGAGCTGTTTTTT. This codes for CASSLELGGYTGELFF.

The chain carries TRBV4-1 and TRBJ1-4; TRBD1 matches at 10 bases. CDR3 length: 16 residues. Germline CDR1 and CDR2: MGHRA and YSYEKL. The V gene end was trimmed by 3 bases and the J gene end by 0 bases; junction bases not matched to a gene: 1. CDR3 nucleotides: TGCGCCAGCAGCCATGGACAGGGGGCAACTAATGAAAAACTGTTTTTT. Translating it yields CASSHGQGATNEKLFF.

J is TRBJ2-2 and V is TRBV28; 8 bases are shared with TRBD2. J lost 5 bases, V lost 6 bases, and 8 bases had no gene match. Germline V CDR1 and CDR2: MDHEN, SYDVKM. The CDR3 runs to 15 residues. Written as DNA, the CDR3 is TGTGCCAGCAGCTCCCTCATAGCGGGAACCGGGGAGCTGTTTTTT. Its translation: CASSSLIAGTGELFF.

J is TRBJ2-1 and V is TRBV2; TRBD2 aligns across 8 bases. Losses at the gene ends were 2 bases for V and 3 bases for J; bases not matched to a gene: 6. This CDR3 region has 16 residues. Germline CDR1 is SNHLY and CDR2 is FYNNEI. The chain's CDR3 is CASSETPGLVYNEQFF. The CDR3 nucleotides read TGTGCCAGCAGTGAAACCCCGGGACTAGTCTACAATGAGCAGTTCTTC.

The chain has TRBV9 and TRBJ1-2; TRBD1 matches at 9 bases. The CDR3 runs to 14 residues. V lost 2 bases to trimming and J lost 7 bases; unmatched junction nucleotides: 6. Per germline, CDR1 SGDLS and CDR2 YYNGEE. This chain's CDR3 is CASSVGTGNRGYTF. In DNA, the CDR3 is TGTGCCAGCAGCGTCGGGACAGGGAACCGTGGCTACACCTTC.

The V and J genes are TRBV28 and TRBJ2-4, with a tentative D call TRBD1 (6 bases). This CDR3 region has 16 residues. Trimming took off 6 bases at V and 6 bases at J, with 21 bases between the two ends. The germline V gene encodes CDR1 MDHEN and CDR2 SYDVKM. The CDR3 region is CASSPPRRNRVNIQYF. The DNA of the CDR3 is TGTGCCAGCAGCCCACCGAGAAGGAACAGGGTAAACATTCAGTACTTC.

In DNA, the CDR3 is TGTGCCAGCAGCTTGTCGGACGCGGGACAGGCCCATACTAACTATGGCTACACCTTC. Amino acid sequence: CASSLSDAGQAHTNYGYTF. This chain uses TRBV5-4 with TRBJ1-2; TRBD1 matches 8 bases. The V segment lost 1 base and the J segment 0 bases; nucleotides outside the gene matches: 14. CDR1 and CDR2 from the germline V gene are SGHNT and YYREEE (reference sequence). CDR3 length: 19 amino acids.

The chain joins TRBV11-2 to TRBJ1-4; 8 nucleotides align to TRBD1. CDR1 and CDR2 from the germline V gene are SGHAT and FQNNGV. J was trimmed by 8 bases and V by 6 bases; bases with no gene match: 11. CDR3 length equals 15 residues. The CDR3 loop reads CASSLWGQEGEKLFF. The CDR3 coding sequence is TGTGCCAGCAGTTTGTGGGGACAGGAGGGAGAAAAACTGTTTTTT.

The chain recombines TRBV30 with TRBJ2-4; 9 nucleotides line up with TRBD1. The CDR3 contains 12 residues. Looked up from germline, CDR1 is GTSNPN and CDR2 is SVGIG (reference sequence). Trimming took 8 bases from V and 1 from J; bases not matched to a gene: 0. DNA for the CDR3: TGTGCCGGACAGGGGGCCAAAAACATTCAGTACTTC. Translated: CAGQGAKNIQYF. The complete variable domain, with remaining parts taken from reference TRBV30 and TRBJ2-4, reads SQTIHQWPATLVQPVGSPLSLECTVEGTSNPNLYWYRQAAGRGLQLLFYSVGIGQISSEVPQNLSASRPQDRQFILSSKKLLLSDSGFYLCAGQGAKNIQYFGAGTRLSVL.

The chain has TRBV6-5 and TRBJ1-5; 9 positions agree with TRBD1. The CDR3 has 16 amino acids. Germline assignment: CDR1 MNHEY and CDR2 SVGAGI. V trimming: 4 bases; J trimming: 4 bases; junction bases outside the gene matches: 8. As DNA, the CDR3 is TGTGCCAGCAGTTCCCCCGACAGGGGGGGAAATCAGCCCCAGCATTTT. It specifies CASSSPDRGGNQPQHF.

J is TRBJ1-6 and V is TRBV4-1; TRBD1 might be the D (5 bases). The germline CDR1 and CDR2 sequences are MGHRA and YSYEKL. The CDR3 extends over 17 amino acids. V lost 1 base and J 0 bases, leaving 10 bases between the germline ends. The CDR3 DNA sequence: TGCGCCAGCAGCCAAGCAGGGTTAAGCTCCTATAATTCACCCCTCCACTTT. This sequence encodes CASSQAGLSSYNSPLHF.

This clone was counted once. This rearrangement joins TRBV7-9 to TRBJ2-7, with 7 bases matching TRBD1. The CDR3 covers 13 residues. Trimming took 4 bases from V and 3 from J; bases not matched to a gene: 3. The germline gives CDR1 SEHNR, CDR2 FQNEAQ (reference sequence). CDR3 in DNA: TGTGCCAGCAGCTCCGGGGACAGCTACGAGCAGTACTTC. Translating gives CASSSGDSYEQYF.

This chain links TRBV9 with TRBJ2-1; D call uncertain. Germline assignment: CDR1 SGDLS and CDR2 YYNGEE. The V end lost 0 bases, the J end lost 7 bases, and 5 bases lay between the germline ends. The CDR3 loop spans 12 amino acids. The CDR3 here is CASSVASNEQFF. The DNA of the CDR3 is TGTGCCAGCAGCGTAGCTTCGAATGAGCAGTTCTTC.